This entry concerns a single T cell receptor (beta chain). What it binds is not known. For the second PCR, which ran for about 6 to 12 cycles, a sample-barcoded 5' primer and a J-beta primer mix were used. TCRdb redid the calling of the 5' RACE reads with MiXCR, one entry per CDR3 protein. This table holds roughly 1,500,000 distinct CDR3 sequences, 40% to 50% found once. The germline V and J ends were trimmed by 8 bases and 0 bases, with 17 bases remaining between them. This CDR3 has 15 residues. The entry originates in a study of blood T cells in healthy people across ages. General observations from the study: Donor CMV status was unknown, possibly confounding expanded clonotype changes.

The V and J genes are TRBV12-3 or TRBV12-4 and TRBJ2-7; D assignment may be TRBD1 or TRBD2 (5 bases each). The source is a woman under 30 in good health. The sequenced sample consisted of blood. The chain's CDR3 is CASRSPEGSSYEQYF. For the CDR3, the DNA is TGTGCCAGCCGCTCTCCCGAGGGGTCCTCCTACGAGCAGTACTTC.